The 10 T cell receptor beta chains presented below share a single source sample, sequenced in a study of blood T cell repertoires in COVID-19. The repertoire was sequenced with immunoSEQ multiplex PCR; TCRdb's copy has only in-frame clones and lacks some. The sample holds hundreds of thousands of clones, approximately 89% seen once. Sequencing was carried out using peripheral blood. These receptors originate from a man aged 18 to 29 with COVID-19, enrolled during active disease.

The chain combines TRBV2 with TRBJ2-2, with D maybe TRBD1 (5 bases). This CDR3 is 15 amino acids long. Trimming pared 7 bases from V and 4 bases from J, leaving 16 bases between. Germline V CDR1 and CDR2: SNHLY, FYNNEI. CDR3 in amino acids: CASIFGQGSTGELFF. In DNA form, the CDR3 reads TGTGCCAGCATATTCGGCCAGGGAAGCACCGGGGAGCTGTTTTTT. Full variable domain (outside the CDR3, taken from reference TRBV2 and TRBJ2-2): EPEVTQTPSHQVTQMGQEVILRCVPISNHLYFYWYRQILGQKVEFLVSFYNNEISEKSEIFDDQFSVERPDGSNFTLKIRSTKLEDSAMYFCASIFGQGSTGELFFGEGSRLTVL.

The rearrangement joins TRBV5-1 to TRBJ2-5; a weak D match, TRBD1 (6 bases). Trimming took 6 bases from V and 2 from J, leaving 11 bases between them. The CDR3 has 13 residues. Germline-derived CDR1 and CDR2 are SGHRS and YFSETQ. The chain's CDR3 is CASKQDSQETQYF. The CDR3 DNA follows: TGCGCCAGCAAACAGGACAGTCAAGAGACCCAGTACTTC.

The V and J genes are TRBV11-2 and TRBJ2-5; TRBD1 might be the D (5 bases). There are 13 residues in the CDR3. V was shortened by 1 base and J by 5 bases, with 8 bases between the two germline ends. Germline CDR1 is SGHAT and CDR2 is FQNNGV. DNA for the CDR3: TGTGCCAGCAGCTTAGGACAGATCGAGACCCAGTACTTC. Its protein is CASSLGQIETQYF.

This chain joins TRBV13 and TRBJ2-5, with a possible D match to TRBD2 (6 bases). CDR1 is PRHDT, CDR2 FYEKMQ, per germline (reference sequence). The CDR3 has 13 amino acids. The ends were cut back, 2 bases at V and 7 bases at J, with 11 bases in the middle. CDR3 in DNA: TGTGCCAGCAGCTTAACTAGCATGGGGACCCAGTACTTC. Protein: CASSLTSMGTQYF.

This chain links TRBV21-1 with TRBJ1-1; TRBD1 reflects the table's D call only, with no check against the DNA. TRBV21-1 is a recognized pseudogene. This CDR3 spans 18 amino acids. Here the CDR3 DNA reads TGTGCCAGCAGCAAAGTCACCGACAGGGGAATTCGGAACACTGAAGCTTTCTTT. Its translation is CASSKVTDRGIRNTEAFF.

CDR3 region: CASSEDNRETQYF. CDR3 nucleotide sequence: TGTGCCAGCAGCGAGGACAATCGAGAGACCCAGTACTTC. V gene TRBV7-9 combines with J gene TRBJ2-5, with D possibly being TRBD1 (5 bases). The ends were cut back, 5 bases at V and 4 bases at J, with 11 bases in the middle. This CDR3 is 13 amino acids long. The germline gives CDR1 SEHNR, CDR2 FQNEAQ (reference sequence).

The V call is TRBV29-1, the J call TRBJ2-1; no clear D. Germline CDR1 and CDR2: SQVTM and ANQGSEA. The CDR3 extends over 13 amino acids. Trimming shortened V by 5 bases and J by 4 bases, and 12 bases separated the two germline ends. DNA of the CDR3: TGCAGCGTTAGTGCCGTAGAATACAATGAGCAGTTCTTC. Its protein product is CSVSAVEYNEQFF.

This clone was observed a single time. The rearrangement joins TRBV11-3 to TRBJ2-7; D is unclear. CDR3 length: 15 residues. The germline gives CDR1 SGHNT, CDR2 YENEEA. Trimming removed 4 bases from V and 0 bases from J, with 13 bases in between. DNA of the CDR3: TGTGCCAGCAGCTACCCGGGTGCGAGCTCCTACGAGCAGTACTTC. Amino acids: CASSYPGASSYEQYF.

The chain recombines TRBV19 with TRBJ2-4; D possibly corresponds to TRBD2 (6 bases). Germline CDR1 is LNHDA and CDR2 is SQIVND (reference sequence). The V and J ends lost 3 bases and 1 base respectively, with 22 bases between them. The CDR3 sequence is 19 residues long. CDR3 sequence (DNA): TGTGCCAGTAGTATCAATCACGCGGGGAGCCCGCCGGCCAAAAACATTCAGTACTTC. This codes for CASSINHAGSPPAKNIQYF. Full variable domain (outside the CDR3, taken from reference TRBV19 and TRBJ2-4): DGGITQSPKYLFRKEGQNVTLSCEQNLNHDAMYWYRQDPGQGLRLIYYSQIVNDFQKGDIAEGYSVSREKKESFPLTVTSAQKNPTAFYLCASSINHAGSPPAKNIQYFGAGTRLSVL.

On this clone itself: A much larger clonotype is one base distant, so this may be a read error. The V call is TRBV6-4, the J call TRBJ2-7; 9 nucleotides agree with TRBD1. The germline V gene encodes CDR1 MRHNA and CDR2 SNTAGT. CDR3 length: 14 residues. V was pared by 6 bases and J by 6 bases, with 9 bases of the junction left unmatched. The CDR3 coding sequence is TGTGCCAGCAGCCCCGGGACAGGGACCGGCGAGCAGTACTTC. Its translation: CASSPGTGTGEQYF.